Shown below are 8 T cell receptor beta chains from a single sample sequenced in a study of blood T cell repertoires in COVID-19. Profiled with immunoSEQ multiplex PCR; TCRdb holds only in-frame clones, not every one. The sample includes hundreds of thousands of clones, more than 90% seen only once; the top ten take around 2.6%. Source material: PBMCs or T cells enriched from blood (not recorded which). These receptors were obtained from a man between 60 and 70 years old who had recovered from COVID-19.

This chain connects TRBV18 to TRBJ1-1; weak D call: TRBD1 (5 bases). The V gene's germline CDR1 is KGHSH and CDR2 LQKENI. This CDR3 contains 13 residues. V was pared by 1 base and J by 5 bases, with 8 bases between. The CDR3 reads CASSPQGTTEAFF. As DNA, the CDR3 is TGTGCCAGCTCACCACAGGGGACTACTGAAGCTTTCTTT.

The chain combines TRBV19 with TRBJ1-4; 8 positions match TRBD1. CDR3 size: 14 residues. Germline trimming cut 5 bases from V and 6 bases from J; bases unmatched to any gene: 5. Germline CDR1 and CDR2: LNHDA and SQIVND (reference sequence). CDR3 region: CASSPQTGDEKLFF. CDR3 DNA sequence: TGTGCCAGTAGTCCCCAGACAGGGGATGAAAAACTGTTTTTT. The whole variable domain, remainder taken from reference TRBV19 and TRBJ1-4, is DGGITQSPKYLFRKEGQNVTLSCEQNLNHDAMYWYRQDPGQGLRLIYYSQIVNDFQKGDIAEGYSVSREKKESFPLTVTSAQKNPTAFYLCASSPQTGDEKLFFGSGTQLSVL.

The gene calls are TRBV30 and TRBJ2-7; 8 bases agree with TRBD1. CDR1 and CDR2 (germline): GTSNPN, SVGIG (reference sequence). There are 14 residues in the CDR3. Trimming at V came to 6 bases and at J to 7 bases, leaving 14 bases not matched to a gene. CDR3 residues: CACLPGQGALEQYF. The CDR3 DNA follows: TGTGCCTGTCTACCGGGGCAGGGGGCCCTAGAGCAGTACTTC.

This clone has just one count. This chain connects TRBV5-1 to TRBJ1-6, with D possibly matching TRBD1 (5 bases). This CDR3 has 15 residues. Germline assignment: CDR1 SGHRS and CDR2 YFSETQ. The germline V and J ends were trimmed by 3 bases and 6 bases, with 13 bases remaining between them. The CDR3 nucleotides read TGCGCCAGCAGCTCCGGGGGTGGGTCTAATTCACCCCTCCACTTT. This encodes CASSSGGGSNSPLHF.

The chain links TRBV28 to TRBJ2-5; possibly TRBD1 for D (6 bases). The CDR3 spans 13 residues. Germline CDR1 is MDHEN and CDR2 is SYDVKM. Trimming pared 7 bases from V and 5 bases from J, leaving 14 bases between. DNA of the CDR3: TGTGCCAGCAAAGGCAGGGGATGGGAGACCCAGTACTTC. This encodes CASKGRGWETQYF.

The chain has TRBV5-4 and TRBJ1-6, with TRBD1 matching 9 bases. Germline loops: CDR1 SGHNT, CDR2 YYREEE (reference sequence). With V trimmed by 5 bases and J by 9 bases, 9 bases remained unmatched. The CDR3 is 15 amino acids. This CDR3 reads CASSQNRGQSSPLHF. The CDR3 bases are TGTGCCAGCAGTCAGAACAGGGGGCAGAGTTCACCCCTCCACTTT.

This clone was recorded once. The chain couples TRBV14 to TRBJ2-5; 8 bases map to TRBD1. The germline V gene has CDR1 SGHDN and CDR2 FVKESK. The CDR3 has 13 amino acids. V dropped 4 bases and J dropped 5; count of bases not matched to a gene: 3. CDR3: CASSLNRGETQYF. As DNA, the CDR3 is TGTGCCAGCAGCCTCAACAGGGGGGAGACCCAGTACTTC.

The chain recombines TRBV19 with TRBJ1-5; tentative D call: TRBD1 (5 bases). Per the germline V gene, CDR1 is LNHDA and CDR2 is SQIVND (reference sequence). CDR3 length: 15 residues. Trimming took 0 bases from V and 1 from J, leaving 7 bases between them. CDR3 bases: TGTGCCAGTAGTATAGACAGGGCCAGCAATCAGCCCCAGCATTTT. It translates to CASSIDRASNQPQHF.